Listed below are T cell receptor beta chains from one sample, sequenced in a study of human T cells and chemical hapten exposure. Via MiXCR, TCRdb re-called the RACE reads, giving one row per CDR3 protein. The sample carries about 14,000 distinct CDR3 sequences, around 17% recorded once. Material: whole blood, obtained in connection with sensitization to the hapten diphenylcyclopropenone (DPC). These receptors were taken from a woman aged 30 to 39 with alopecia areata. Some clones in this sample may be carry-over from other donors' samples. Both conserved end residues are part of each CDR3. A D gene is named only where the DNA matches it firmly. A clone size is listed for some rows: how often the clone was seen (once, few, many), or a class if it is expanded.

V gene	D gene	J gene	clone size	CDR3 protein	CDR3 DNA
TRBV7-7	-	TRBJ2-1	-	CASSSGLYNEQFF	TGTGCCAGCAGCTCTGGACTATACAATGAGCAGTTCTTC
TRBV6-2/TRBV6-3	TRBD2	TRBJ2-1	many	CASSYLLAAAYNEQFF	TGTGCCAGCAGTTACCTACTAGCGGCAGCCTACAATGAGCAGTTCTTC
TRBV5-1	-	TRBJ1-1	many	CASSLTGNLNTEAFF	TGCGCCAGCAGCTTGACAGGCAATCTGAACACTGAAGCTTTCTTT
TRBV4-1	-	TRBJ1-1	many	CASSQEIRFGAFF	TGCGCCAGCAGCCAAGAAATACGATTTGGAGCTTTCTTT
TRBV19	TRBD1	TRBJ2-3	many	CASTQDRGPTDTQYF	TGTGCCAGTACCCAGGACAGGGGGCCCACAGATACGCAGTATTTT
TRBV18	-	TRBJ1-1	medium-sized	CASSPGGDTEAFF	TGTGCCAGCTCACCAGGGGGTGACACTGAAGCTTTCTTT
TRBV29-1	-	TRBJ1-1	many	CSVVQGVTEAFF	TGCAGCGTTGTACAGGGAGTAACTGAAGCTTTCTTT
TRBV29-1	TRBD1	TRBJ2-5	-	CSVVGRRTGGTQYF	TGCAGCGTTGTAGGACGTCGGACAGGGGGGACCCAGTACTTC
TRBV7-9	-	TRBJ1-6	-	CASSLPGDDSPLHF	TGTGCCAGCAGCTTGCCCGGTGATGATTCACCCCTCCACTTT
TRBV12-2	-	TRBJ1-5	many	CASRLVNGQGAGQPQHF	TGTGCAAGTCGCTTAGTCAACGGACAGGGGGCTGGTCAGCCCCAGCATTTT
TRBV20-1	-	TRBJ1-4	medium-sized	CSARDIRGEDEKLFF	TGCAGTGCTAGAGATATTAGGGGCGAGGATGAAAAACTGTTTTTT
TRBV9	-	TRBJ1-5	many	CASSADRSNQPQHF	TGTGCCAGCAGCGCCGACAGGAGCAATCAGCCCCAGCATTTT
TRBV29-1	-	TRBJ2-2	once	CSVGNGAGELFF	TGCAGCGTTGGGAACGGAGCCGGGGAGCTGTTTTTT
TRBV7-2	-	TRBJ1-3	few	CASSLMSDLSGNTIYF	TGTGCCAGCAGCTTAATGTCAGACCTCTCTGGAAACACCATATATTTT
TRBV20-1	-	TRBJ1-4	many	CSARYETPERLFF	TGCAGTGCTAGGTATGAGACGCCTGAAAGGCTGTTTTTT
TRBV20-1	-	TRBJ1-3	many	CSARAWGVGGNTIYF	TGCAGTGCTAGAGCCTGGGGCGTGGGAGGAAACACCATATATTTT
TRBV20-1	-	TRBJ2-1	few	CSAQRPGREQFF	TGCAGTGCCCAAAGGCCGGGGAGGGAGCAGTTCTTC
TRBV20-1	-	TRBJ2-5	-	CSARDLAGIQETQYF	TGCAGTGCTAGAGATTTAGCAGGCATCCAAGAGACCCAGTACTTC
TRBV29-1	-	TRBJ1-2	-	CSVSPGPTF	TGCAGCGTTTCCCCGGGACCGACCTTC
TRBV6-2/TRBV6-3	-	TRBJ2-3	medium-sized	CASSYGAASDTQYF	TGTGCCAGCAGCTATGGGGCGGCGTCAGATACGCAGTATTTT
TRBV18	-	TRBJ1-5	many	CVSSPEINQPQHF	TGTGTCAGCTCACCCGAGATTAATCAGCCCCAGCATTTT
TRBV5-5	-	TRBJ2-3	medium-sized	CASSLELFSDTQYF	TGTGCCAGCAGCTTGGAGTTGTTCTCAGATACGCAGTATTTT
TRBV5-1	-	TRBJ2-5	many	CASSFDKWETQYF	TGCGCCAGCAGCTTCGACAAATGGGAGACCCAGTACTTC
TRBV12-3/TRBV12-4	-	TRBJ2-1	medium-sized	CASSFVGPSSYNEQFF	TGTGCCAGCAGTTTTGTCGGGCCAAGCTCCTACAATGAGCAGTTCTTC
TRBV18	TRBD1	TRBJ2-1	many	CASSPQQGAYNEQFF	TGTGCCAGCTCACCTCAACAGGGGGCCTACAATGAGCAGTTCTTC
TRBV20-1	-	TRBJ2-5	many	CSARDPRGAQETQYF	TGCAGTGCTAGAGATCCCAGAGGGGCCCAAGAGACCCAGTACTTC
TRBV4-1	TRBD2	TRBJ2-3	many	CASSQDVPSGVSTDTQYF	TGCGCCAGCAGCCAAGATGTTCCTAGCGGGGTATCCACAGATACGCAGTATTTT
TRBV2	-	TRBJ2-7	many	CASSEGAYYEQYF	TGTGCCAGCAGTGAAGGGGCCTACTACGAGCAGTACTTC
TRBV27	-	TRBJ1-1	once	CASSLKGDGMNTEAFF	TGTGCCAGCAGTTTAAAGGGGGACGGGATGAACACTGAAGCTTTCTTT
TRBV9	-	TRBJ2-3	few	CASSKTTDTQYF	TGTGCCAGCAGCAAAACCACAGATACGCAGTATTTT
TRBV12-3/TRBV12-4	-	TRBJ2-3	medium-sized	CASSALADTQYF	TGTGCCAGCAGCGCTTTAGCAGATACGCAGTATTTT
TRBV9	TRBD1	TRBJ1-6	many	CASSVRTGGDNSPLHF	TGTGCCAGCAGCGTCCGGACAGGGGGAGATAATTCACCCCTCCACTTT
TRBV18	-	TRBJ2-7	-	CASSPGLGEQYF	TGTGCCAGCTCACCTGGGTTGGGCGAGCAGTACTTC
TRBV29-1	-	TRBJ1-2	few	CSVDRPLGYTF	TGCAGCGTTGATAGACCACTTGGCTACACCTTC
TRBV6-2/TRBV6-3	TRBD1	TRBJ1-5	medium-sized	CASSPRTGHNQPQHF	TGTGCCAGCAGTCCAAGGACAGGGCACAATCAGCCCCAGCATTTT
TRBV5-1	-	TRBJ1-1	medium-sized	CASSLALASHTEAFF	TGCGCCAGCAGCTTAGCTCTCGCTTCGCACACTGAAGCTTTCTTT
TRBV19	TRBD1	TRBJ2-3	medium-sized	CASSIRQGTDTQYF	TGTGCCAGTAGTATCAGACAGGGGACAGATACGCAGTATTTT
TRBV29-1	-	TRBJ2-5	many	CSKQYAETQYF	TGCAGCAAACAATACGCAGAGACCCAGTACTTC
TRBV7-7	-	TRBJ2-3	-	CASSLAGGPFTDTQYF	TGTGCTAGCAGCTTAGCCGGGGGGCCCTTCACAGATACGCAGTATTTT
TRBV28	-	TRBJ1-5	medium-sized	CASSLLNQPQHF	TGTGCCAGCAGTTTATTGAATCAGCCCCAGCATTTT